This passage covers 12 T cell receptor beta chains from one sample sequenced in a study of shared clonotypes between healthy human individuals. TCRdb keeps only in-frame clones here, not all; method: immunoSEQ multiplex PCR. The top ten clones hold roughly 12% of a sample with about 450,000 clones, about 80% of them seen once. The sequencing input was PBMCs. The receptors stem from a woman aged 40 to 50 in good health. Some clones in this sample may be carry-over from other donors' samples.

The chain's CDR3 is CASSPGGRSDYEQYF. The CDR3 region has the DNA TGCGCCAGCAGTCCCGGCGGGAGGTCTGACTACGAGCAGTACTTC. V usage is TRBV4-1 and J usage is TRBJ2-7; 8 bases align to TRBD2. The CDR3 has 15 residues. J was trimmed by 3 bases and V by 6 bases; bases with no gene match: 10. Germline V lookup: CDR1 MGHRA, CDR2 YSYEKL.

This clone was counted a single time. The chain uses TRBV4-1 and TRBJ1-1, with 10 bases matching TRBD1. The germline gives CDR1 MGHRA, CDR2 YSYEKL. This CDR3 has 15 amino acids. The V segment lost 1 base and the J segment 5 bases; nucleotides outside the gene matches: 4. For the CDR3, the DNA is TGCGCCAGCAGCCAAGGGGGACAGGGGTTGACTGAAGCTTTCTTT. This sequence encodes CASSQGGQGLTEAFF.

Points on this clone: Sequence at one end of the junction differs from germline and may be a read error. CDR3 loop: CASSLGITSDEQFF. The CDR3 DNA reads as TGTGCTAGCAGCTTAGGGATCACTAGCGATGAGCAGTTCTTC. The genes are TRBV7-7 and TRBJ2-1; 7 bases are a match to TRBD2. Germline loops: CDR1 SSHAT, CDR2 FNYEAQ (reference sequence). CDR3 length: 14 residues.

CDR3 nucleotides: TGCGCCAGCAGCCCATACATGGGGCAGCCCCAGCATTTT. This gives the protein CASSPYMGQPQHF. The rearrangement joins TRBV4-3 to TRBJ1-5; no reliable D call. This CDR3 has 13 amino acids. Germline lookup yields CDR1 LGHNA and CDR2 YSLEER. V lost 4 bases and J 7 bases, leaving 11 bases between the germline ends.

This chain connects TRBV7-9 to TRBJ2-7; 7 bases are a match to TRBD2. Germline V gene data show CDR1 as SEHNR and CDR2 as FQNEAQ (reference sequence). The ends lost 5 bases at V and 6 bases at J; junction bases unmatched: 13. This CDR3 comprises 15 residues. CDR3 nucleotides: TGTGCCAGCAGCCCCACGAAAGGGAGGGCCGGCGAGCAGTACTTC. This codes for CASSPTKGRAGEQYF.

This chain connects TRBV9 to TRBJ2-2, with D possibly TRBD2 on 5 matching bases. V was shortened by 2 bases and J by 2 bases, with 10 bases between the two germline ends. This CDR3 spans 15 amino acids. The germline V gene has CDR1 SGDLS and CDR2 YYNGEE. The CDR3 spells CASSVSLANTGELFF. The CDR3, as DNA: TGTGCCAGCAGCGTCAGCCTAGCCAACACCGGGGAGCTGTTTTTT.

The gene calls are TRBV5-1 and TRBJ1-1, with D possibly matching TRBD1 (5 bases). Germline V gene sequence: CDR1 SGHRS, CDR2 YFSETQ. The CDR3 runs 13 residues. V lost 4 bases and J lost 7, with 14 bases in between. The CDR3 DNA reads TGCGCCAGCAGCCCACGAGGCGACAGTGAAGCTTTCTTT. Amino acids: CASSPRGDSEAFF.

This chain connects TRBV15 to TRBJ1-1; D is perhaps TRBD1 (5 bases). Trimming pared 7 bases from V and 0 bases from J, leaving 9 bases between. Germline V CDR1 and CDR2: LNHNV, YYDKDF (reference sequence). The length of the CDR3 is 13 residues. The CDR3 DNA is TGTGCCACCACCCGGGACGTGAACACTGAAGCTTTCTTT. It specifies CATTRDVNTEAFF.

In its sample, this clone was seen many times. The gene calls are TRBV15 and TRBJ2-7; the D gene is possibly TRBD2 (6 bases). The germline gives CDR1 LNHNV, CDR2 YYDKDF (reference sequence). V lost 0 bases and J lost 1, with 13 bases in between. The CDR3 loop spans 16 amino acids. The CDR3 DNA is TGTGCCACCAGCAGAGATCTAGCGAGCACGTCCTACGAGCAGTACTTC. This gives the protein CATSRDLASTSYEQYF. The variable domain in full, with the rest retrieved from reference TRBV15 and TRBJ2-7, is DAMVIQNPRYQVTQFGKPVTLSCSQTLNHNVMYWYQQKSSQAPKLLFHYYDKDFNNEADTPDNFQSRRPNTSFCFLDIRSPGLGDTAMYLCATSRDLASTSYEQYFGPGTRLTVT.

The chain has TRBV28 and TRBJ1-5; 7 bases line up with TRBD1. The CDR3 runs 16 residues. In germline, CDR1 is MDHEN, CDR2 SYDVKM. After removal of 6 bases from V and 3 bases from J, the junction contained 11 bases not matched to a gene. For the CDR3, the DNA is TGTGCCAGCAGCTGGGGCGGGACAGCCGCCAATCAGCCCCAGCATTTT. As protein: CASSWGGTAANQPQHF.

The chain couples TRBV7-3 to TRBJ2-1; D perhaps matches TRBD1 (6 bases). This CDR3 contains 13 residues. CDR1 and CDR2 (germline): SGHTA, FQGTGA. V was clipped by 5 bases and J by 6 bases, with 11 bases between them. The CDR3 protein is CASSIGTSNEQFF. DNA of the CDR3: TGTGCCAGCAGCATTGGGACAAGCAATGAGCAGTTCTTC.

This CDR3 is CASSLLLAENYGELFF. The CDR3 coding sequence is TGCGCCAGCAGCTTGCTACTAGCGGAGAACTACGGGGAGCTGTTTTTT. The chain combines TRBV5-1 with TRBJ2-2; 8 bases fit TRBD2. Trimming took 1 base from V and 7 from J; bases not matched to a gene: 9. Germline loops: CDR1 SGHRS, CDR2 YFSETQ. CDR3 size: 16 residues. Full variable domain (remainder filled in from reference TRBV5-1 and TRBJ2-2): KAGVTQTPRYLIKTRGQQVTLSCSPISGHRSVSWYQQTPGQGLQFLFEYFSETQRNKGNFPGRFSGRQFSNSRSEMNVSTLELGDSALYLCASSLLLAENYGELFFGEGSRLTVL.